This TCR beta chain comes out of a study of T cells in narcolepsy. Study in general: Patients with NT1 or NT2 and healthy control donors were enrolled.

In its sample, this clone was seen a few times. Its antigen remains unidentified. This CDR3 spans 14 amino acids. Germline V CDR1 and CDR2: MNHEY, SVGAGI. V lost 5 bases and J lost 9, with 18 bases in between. Study-wide results and caveats: Comparing one patient's CSF and blood CD4+ clonotypes highlighted HCRT- and TRIB2-specific autoreactive clonotypes. Some memory CD4+ repertoires had no autoreactive clone sequences. Autoreactive clonotypes reportedly recurred in blood of same and different patients, not controls.

Generated by immunoSEQ multiplex PCR, the TCRdb table keeps only in-frame clones and is missing some. The sample holds under 40,000 clones; about four fifths are singletons and the top ten take about 1.3%. This chain joins TRBV6-5 and TRBJ2-3, with D perhaps being TRBD1 or TRBD2 (5 bases each). The sequenced sample consisted of CD45RA- memory CD4+ T cells from PBMCs. The sequence was obtained from a human donor with narcolepsy. CDR3 protein: CASSPSRDRGTQYF. The CDR3 nucleotides read TGTGCCAGCAGTCCCTCACGGGACCGGGGCACGCAGTATTTT.